This TCR beta chain was sequenced during a study of blood T cell repertoires in COVID-19 (TCRdb year 2020). About the investigation overall: The collaborator samples originated in the United States, Italy and Spain and spanned the acute and convalescent phases of COVID-19. The repertoires were made available in a free public database intended to serve as a resource for research on the immune response to SARS-CoV-2. Subjects who had been exposed to COVID-19, were actively infected with it, or had recovered from it provided the deeply sampled blood TCRbeta repertoires that made up the dataset. The material from the prospective study consisted of cDNA or gDNA derived from T cells, B-cell-depleted T cells, or PBMCs. Where available, HLA class I and class II types were taken from metadata supplied by the sample provider and were not determined by assay-based typing. A de-identified subject ID, COVID-19 status, age in years and sex were almost always included in the sample metadata. Samples were obtained from the ongoing ImmuneRACE study (first 160 participants) and from over 1,000 subjects provided by 6 global collaborators.

Overall study outcomes, separate from this receptor: The amount of clinical and demographic metadata varied by source and participant and was provided uncurated.

As to this clone: This receptor's antigen is unknown. Per-base quality was not reported, and no clone a single base away is much larger than it.

The immunoSEQ Assay, a bias-controlled multiplex PCR, was used to amplify TCRbeta CDR3 regions from genomic DNA. The published analysis was carried out like this. Nucleated cell counts per sample were estimated from amplification of reference gene primers within the assay. To quantify the absolute abundance of each unique TCRbeta CDR3 rearrangement, sequence reads were collapsed and filtered. For each sample, productive Simpson clonality was calculated as the square root of Simpson's diversity index across productive rearrangements. TCRdb provides this immuneACCESS table in a form limited to in-frame rearrangements. Some clones are lacking; in checked studies, under half of them reflect an unresolved V gene, and why the rest are absent is not known. The D gene and trimming were derived from the DNA, and the V and J assignments and clone size from that table. The table for this sample lists 250,000 to 350,000 clones; roughly 90% of them were counted only once. The ten largest make up about 18% of the sample.

Participants in the prospective study were aged 18 to 89 years, lived in 20 to 30 United States geographic areas, and enrolled through a virtual design. To assign participants to cohorts, the prospective study relied on clinical history that participants themselves reported in a screening survey and a study questionnaire. Recovered participants in ImmuneRACE Cohort 3 were defined by two consecutive negative NP/OP PCR tests, clearance by a healthcare professional, or resolution of symptoms. In the prospective study, mobile phlebotomists collected whole blood, serum and a nasopharyngeal or oropharyngeal swab from each participant. Prospective study participants could optionally give additional blood draws and questionnaires over an approximately two-month period. Before DNA extraction, blood samples from the prospective study were shipped at room temperature or frozen. The sequence was collected from a woman aged 25 to 39 who had recovered from COVID-19. Sequenced sample: PBMCs or T cells enriched from blood (not recorded which).

The CDR3 amino acid sequence is: CASSQNLPGQGASGYTF. The base sequence is TGTGCCAGCTCACAGAATTTACCGGGACAGGGGGCGTCCGGCTACACCTTC. The receptor chain draws on TRBV18 and TRBJ1-2; the junction holds 12 bases that match TRBD1. Unmatched junction bases come to 14, with V trimmed by 4 bases and J by 8 bases. CDR1 and CDR2, per the germline V gene, are KGHSH and LQKENI. From its cysteine to its phenylalanine, the CDR3 spans 17 amino acids. Only the CDR3 DNA is retained, 51 bases long and in frame from the first base. Where the CDR3 stops, the reference TRBV18 and TRBJ1-2 genes take over; the full variable domain is NAGVMQNPRHLVRRRGQEARLRCSPMKGHSHVYWYRQLPEEGLKFMVYLQKENIIDESGMPKERFSAEFPKEGPSILRIQQVVRGDSAAYFCASSQNLPGQGASGYTFGSGTRLTVV.